The T cell receptor (beta chain) under discussion was sequenced for a study of blood T cells in healthy people across ages. With regard to this clonotype: The target antigen is unknown.

For the second PCR, which ran for roughly 6 to 12 cycles, a sample-barcoded 5' primer and a J-beta primer mix were used. A tag from a template-switch adaptor with 12 random nucleotides marked each cDNA molecule. One entry per CDR3 protein results from TCRdb running MiXCR on the 5' RACE reads. Among 750,000 to 950,000 distinct CDR3 sequences listed, 53% were seen once. Regarding the study as a whole: From one million sequenced T cells, diversity estimates were lower bounds.

Trimming removed 5 bases from V and 2 bases from J; junction bases left unmatched: 7. This CDR3 is 14 amino acids long. The germline V gene encodes CDR1 DFQATT and CDR2 SNEGSKA (reference sequence). The rearrangement joins TRBV20-1 to TRBJ2-7; 9 nucleotides match TRBD1. The receptor was isolated from a man older than 75 in good health. The specimen was blood. The CDR3 DNA is TGCAGTGCTCTGGGGACAGGGCCGGCCTACGAGCAGTACTTC. Protein product: CSALGTGPAYEQYF.